The 13 T cell receptor beta chains given below trace back to one sample, sequenced in a study of blood T cell repertoires in COVID-19. Assay: immunoSEQ multiplex PCR; the TCRdb copy retains only in-frame clones and omits some. The profile shows about 310,000 clones, about nine tenths of them singletons. The specimen sequenced was peripheral blood. The receptors originated from a man in his forties or fifties with active or convalescent COVID-19.

V is TRBV2 and J is TRBJ1-1, with TRBD1 as a possible D gene (5 bases). V lost 0 bases, J lost 5 bases, and 19 bases lay in between. From germline, CDR1 is SNHLY and CDR2 FYNNEI. CDR3 size: 17 residues. The CDR3 region has the DNA TGTGCCAGCAGTGAAGCCATCGGGGGACGTACGAGAACTGAAGCTTTCTTT. Translated, it gives CASSEAIGGRTRTEAFF.

The chain recombines TRBV10-3 with TRBJ2-7, with D tentatively TRBD2 (6 bases). The germline V gene has CDR1 ENHRY and CDR2 SYGVKD. V was shortened by 5 bases and J by 0 bases, with 11 bases between the two germline ends. The CDR3 runs to 14 residues. CDR3 nucleotide sequence: TGTGCCATCAGTCTCACGGGAGACTCCTACGAGCAGTACTTC. Its translation: CAISLTGDSYEQYF.

This chain links TRBV28 with TRBJ1-1, with D perhaps matching TRBD1 (6 bases). Germline CDR1 and CDR2: MDHEN and SYDVKM. Trimming shortened V by 1 base and J by 11 bases, and 11 bases separated the two germline ends. This CDR3 has 12 amino acids. CDR3: CASSLSDRGAFF. The CDR3 DNA reads TGTGCCAGCAGTTTATCGGACAGAGGGGCTTTCTTT.

The rearrangement joins TRBV7-2 to TRBJ2-3; 9 bases match TRBD2. The CDR3 has 16 residues. Trimming cost V 0 bases and J 6 bases; bases outside gene matches: 7. The germline V gene encodes CDR1 SGHTA and CDR2 FQGNSA. Here the CDR3 reads CASSLARLAGSDTQYF. In DNA form, the CDR3 reads TGTGCCAGCAGCTTAGCGCGGCTAGCGGGGAGCGATACGCAGTATTTT.

The rearrangement links TRBV9 to TRBJ1-1, with D uncertain. Per germline, CDR1 SGDLS and CDR2 YYNGEE. Trimming removed 3 bases at V and 5 bases at J, with 11 bases between. The CDR3 sequence is 13 residues long. The CDR3: CASSDSTGTEAFF. The CDR3 nucleotides are TGTGCCAGCAGCGACTCGACTGGGACTGAAGCTTTCTTT. Using reference TRBV9 and TRBJ1-1 for the parts outside the CDR3, the full variable domain is DSGVTQTPKHLITATGQRVTLRCSPRSGDLSVYWYQQSLDQGLQFLIQYYNGEERAKGNILERFSAQQFPDLHSELNLSSLELGDSALYFCASSDSTGTEAFFGQGTRLTVV.

The chain carries TRBV6-6 and TRBJ2-7; 8 nucleotides match TRBD2. Germline V gene data show CDR1 as MNHNY and CDR2 as SVGAGI (reference sequence). The CDR3 totals 14 residues. J gave up 0 bases and V 7 bases, and 5 bases lay outside the gene matches. CDR3 amino acids: CASTPGGASYEQYF. The DNA of the CDR3 is TGTGCCAGCACCCCGGGGGGGGCCTCCTACGAGCAGTACTTC.

CDR3 loop: CASTGGGNTIYF. The CDR3 DNA reads TGTGCCAGCACAGGGGGAGGAAACACCATATATTTT. V is TRBV2 and J is TRBJ1-3; 7 nucleotides match TRBD1. Per the germline V gene, CDR1 is SNHLY and CDR2 is FYNNEI. Germline trimming cut 7 bases from V and 4 bases from J; bases unmatched to any gene: 1. The CDR3 extends over 12 amino acids.

V gene TRBV24-1 combines with J gene TRBJ2-7; TRBD1 matches 8 bases. The CDR3 sequence is 12 residues long. Losses at the gene ends were 6 bases for V and 6 bases for J; bases not matched to a gene: 3. CDR1 is KGHDR, CDR2 SFDVKD, per germline. This chain's CDR3 is CATSPGGTEQYF. The DNA of the CDR3 is TGTGCCACCAGTCCAGGGGGCACCGAGCAGTACTTC.

This chain uses TRBV10-2 with TRBJ1-1, with 9 bases lining up with TRBD1. This CDR3 region has 16 residues. Germline V gene data show CDR1 as WSHSY and CDR2 as SAAADI. The V gene end was trimmed by 3 bases and the J gene end by 0 bases; junction bases not matched to a gene: 5. The DNA for the CDR3 is TGCGCCAGCAGTGATTCAGGACAGGGGATGAACACTGAAGCTTTCTTT. Encoded protein: CASSDSGQGMNTEAFF.

V gene TRBV30 combines with J gene TRBJ1-4; D not certain. Trimming removed 3 bases at V and 4 bases at J, with 9 bases between. CDR1 and CDR2 from the germline V gene are GTSNPN and SVGIG (reference sequence). CDR3 length: 13 residues. CDR3 bases: TGTGCCTGGAGGGCGGATTATAATGAAAAACTGTTTTTT. Residues: CAWRADYNEKLFF.

J is TRBJ2-7 and V is TRBV7-8; TRBD2 aligns across 11 bases. Looked up from germline, CDR1 is SGHVS and CDR2 is FQNEAQ. The V segment lost 3 bases and the J segment 1 base; nucleotides outside the gene matches: 8. The CDR3 sequence is 17 residues long. The CDR3 DNA sequence: TGTGCCAGCAGCTTTGGACTAGCGGGTTACGAATCCTACGAGCAGTACTTC. Its protein product is CASSFGLAGYESYEQYF.

The CDR3 sequence: CARTDNSYEQYF. CDR3 sequence (DNA): TGTGCCAGGACGGACAACTCCTACGAGCAGTACTTC. V gene TRBV12-3 or TRBV12-4 combines with J gene TRBJ2-7; D might be TRBD1 (5 bases). The CDR3 loop spans 12 amino acids. Trimming took off 9 bases at V and 0 bases at J, with 9 bases between the two ends.

The rearrangement links TRBV7-2 to TRBJ2-1; 9 bases are shared with TRBD2. CDR3 length equals 17 residues. Germline V gene data show CDR1 as SGHTA and CDR2 as FQGNSA. Trimming took 0 bases from V and 2 from J; bases not matched to a gene: 5. Here the CDR3 reads CASSLALAGQTYNEQFF. The CDR3 coding sequence is TGTGCCAGCAGCTTAGCTCTAGCGGGGCAGACCTACAATGAGCAGTTCTTC.